The rows below give T cell receptor beta chains drawn from one sample of a study of T cell repertoires in cytomegalovirus infection. TCRdb itself ran the reads through MiXCR, one entry per CDR3 protein. The top ten clones hold about 6% of a sample with 200,000 to 250,000 distinct CDR3 sequences, approximately 7% of them seen once. The sequencing input was PBMCs. The receptor source for this set is a human donor in good health (CMV status not recorded). Some clones in this sample may be carry-over from other donors' samples. CDR3s include the opening cysteine and the closing phenylalanine or tryptophan. Fields, in order: CDR3 protein, CDR3 DNA, clone size, J gene, D gene, V gene. The D gene is left open where the match is weak. Size is stated for part of the rows, as once, few or many counts, or as a class when the clone is expanded.

CDR3aa: CSARDMDRGESPLHF; CDR3nt: TGCAGTGCTAGAGATATGGACAGGGGGGAATCACCCCTCCACTTT; abundance: .; j_gene: TRBJ1-6; d_gene: TRBD1; v_gene: TRBV20-1
CDR3aa: CASSLGAGEAFF; CDR3nt: TGTGCCAGCAGTTTAGGGGCAGGGGAAGCTTTCTTT; abundance: many; j_gene: TRBJ1-1; d_gene: .; v_gene: TRBV28
CDR3aa: CAIRREDEQYF; CDR3nt: TGTGCCATCAGACGGGAAGACGAGCAGTACTTC; abundance: .; j_gene: TRBJ2-7; d_gene: .; v_gene: TRBV10-3
CDR3aa: CASSPWEEVNEQFF; CDR3nt: TGTGCCAGCAGCCCCTGGGAGGAGGTCAATGAGCAGTTCTTC; abundance: many; j_gene: TRBJ2-1; d_gene: .; v_gene: TRBV11-2
CDR3aa: CASSLVHQETQYF; CDR3nt: TGTGCCAGCAGCTTAGTCCATCAAGAGACCCAGTACTTC; abundance: many; j_gene: TRBJ2-5; d_gene: .; v_gene: TRBV7-2
CDR3aa: CASSATAAGGTDTQYF; CDR3nt: TGTGCCAGCAGCGCGACTGCTGCCGGGGGAACAGATACGCAGTATTTT; abundance: .; j_gene: TRBJ2-3; d_gene: .; v_gene: TRBV7-6
CDR3aa: CASSNRAQPQHF; CDR3nt: TGTGCCAGCAGTAACAGGGCCCAGCCCCAGCATTTT; abundance: many; j_gene: TRBJ1-5; d_gene: .; v_gene: TRBV7-2
CDR3aa: CSAKHDSSYNSPLHF; CDR3nt: TGCAGTGCCAAACACGATAGCTCCTATAATTCACCCCTCCACTTT; abundance: many; j_gene: TRBJ1-6; d_gene: .; v_gene: TRBV20-1
CDR3aa: CSARKEGRETQYF; CDR3nt: TGCAGTGCTAGGAAGGAGGGAAGGGAGACCCAGTACTTC; abundance: many; j_gene: TRBJ2-5; d_gene: .; v_gene: TRBV20-1
CDR3aa: CASSYTGLQETQYF; CDR3nt: TGTGCCAGCAGTTACACAGGTTTACAAGAGACCCAGTACTTC; abundance: many; j_gene: TRBJ2-5; d_gene: .; v_gene: TRBV12-3/TRBV12-4
CDR3aa: CSARDRHRGHDGYTF; CDR3nt: TGCAGTGCTAGAGATCGTCACAGGGGGCATGATGGCTACACCTTC; abundance: many; j_gene: TRBJ1-2; d_gene: TRBD1; v_gene: TRBV20-1
CDR3aa: CASSYGSLGPQHF; CDR3nt: TGTGCCAGCAGTTACGGCAGCCTTGGACCCCAGCATTTT; abundance: few; j_gene: TRBJ1-5; d_gene: .; v_gene: TRBV6-2/TRBV6-3
CDR3aa: CASSFSGRGGNYEQYF; CDR3nt: TGTGCCAGCAGCTTCTCGGGGCGGGGAGGAAACTACGAGCAGTACTTC; abundance: many; j_gene: TRBJ2-7; d_gene: .; v_gene: TRBV7-6